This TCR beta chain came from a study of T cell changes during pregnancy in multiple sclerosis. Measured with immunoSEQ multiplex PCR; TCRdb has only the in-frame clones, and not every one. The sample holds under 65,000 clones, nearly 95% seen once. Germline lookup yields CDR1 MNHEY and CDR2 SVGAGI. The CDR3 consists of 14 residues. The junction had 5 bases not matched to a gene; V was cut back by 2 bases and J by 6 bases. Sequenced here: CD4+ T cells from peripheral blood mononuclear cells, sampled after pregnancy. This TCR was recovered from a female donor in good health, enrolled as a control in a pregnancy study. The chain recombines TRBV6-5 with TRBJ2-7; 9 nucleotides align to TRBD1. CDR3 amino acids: CASSYLGQGREQYF. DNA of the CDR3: TGTGCCAGCAGTTACCTGGGACAGGGACGCGAGCAGTACTTC.